Listed here are 30 T cell receptor beta chains from one sample, sequenced in a study of OX40 agonist ivuxolimab in advanced cancers. TCRdb's copy holds only in-frame clones and misses some; the assay was immunoSEQ multiplex PCR. The data show about 63,000 clones, with 80% to 90% seen just once and 10% to 13% held by the top ten. Sequences were derived from CD4+ or CD8+ T cells sorted from blood, sampled in a trial of the OX40 agonist ivuxolimab. Receptors were obtained from an adult with an advanced solid tumor such as melanoma, head and neck, liver or kidney cancer.

This sequence joins TRBV18 and TRBJ2-5; D may correspond to TRBD1 or TRBD2 (5 bases each). From germline, CDR1 is KGHSH and CDR2 LQKENI. The V end was cut by 0 bases, the J end by 4 bases, with 24 bases between. The CDR3 extends over 19 amino acids. The CDR3 DNA sequence: TGTGCCAGCTCACCACCGGCGACCCCCAGGGAGTGGGGTCGAGAGACCCAGTACTTC. This codes for CASSPPATPREWGRETQYF. The complete variable domain, with remaining parts taken from reference TRBV18 and TRBJ2-5, reads NAGVMQNPRHLVRRRGQEARLRCSPMKGHSHVYWYRQLPEEGLKFMVYLQKENIIDESGMPKERFSAEFPKEGPSILRIQQVVRGDSAAYFCASSPPATPREWGRETQYFGPGTRLLVL.

This sequence joins TRBV6-5 and TRBJ2-5; D perhaps matches TRBD2 (5 bases). This CDR3 has 16 amino acids. Trimming took off 0 bases at V and 4 bases at J, with 15 bases between the two ends. In germline, CDR1 is MNHEY, CDR2 SVGAGI. CDR3 in amino acids: CASSYSGRGYGETQYF. CDR3 bases: TGTGCCAGCAGTTACTCCGGGCGAGGGTACGGAGAGACCCAGTACTTC.

This clone was recorded only once. The V gene is TRBV5-5, the J gene TRBJ2-7; 12 bases match TRBD1. Germline V gene lookup returns CDR1 SGHKS and CDR2 YYEKEE (reference sequence). The J segment lost 6 bases and the V segment lost 10 bases, leaving 8 bases of the junction unmatched. This CDR3 has 13 amino acids. CDR3 sequence reads: CASGGQGASEQYF. CDR3 coding DNA: TGTGCCTCGGGGGGACAGGGGGCAAGCGAGCAGTACTTC.

The chain links TRBV19 to TRBJ2-7; tentatively, D is TRBD1 (6 bases). V lost 3 bases and J 0 bases, leaving 9 bases between the germline ends. Germline V gene sequence: CDR1 LNHDA, CDR2 SQIVND (reference sequence). The CDR3 is 14 amino acids. CDR3 in amino acids: CASSMQGSSYEQYF. For the CDR3, the DNA is TGTGCCAGTAGTATGCAGGGGAGCTCCTACGAGCAGTACTTC.

This sequence joins TRBV18 and TRBJ2-3; D not resolved. CDR1 is KGHSH and CDR2 is LQKENI in the germline V gene. The CDR3 loop spans 14 amino acids. Between the trimmed V and J ends, which lost 2 bases and 0 bases, there was a span of 6 bases. The CDR3 bases are TGTGCCAGCTCACCAGAGATAAGCACAGATACGCAGTATTTT. This gives the protein CASSPEISTDTQYF.

This chain links TRBV5-1 with TRBJ2-7; D may be TRBD1 or TRBD2 (6 bases each). CDR1 is SGHRS, CDR2 YFSETQ, per germline. V dropped 3 bases and J dropped 3 bases, with 16 bases sitting between them. The CDR3 spans 15 residues. The CDR3 nucleotides are TGCGCCAGCAGCTCCGACAGGAAGGAGGGCTACGAGCAGTACTTC. As protein: CASSSDRKEGYEQYF.

CDR3 protein: CATSRDQGSEQYF. Written as DNA, the CDR3 is TGTGCCACCAGCAGAGATCAAGGCAGCGAGCAGTACTTC. V usage is TRBV15 and J usage is TRBJ2-7; D is unclear. The CDR3 has 13 residues. V was shortened by 0 bases and J by 6 bases, with 9 bases between the two germline ends. Germline CDR1 LNHNV, CDR2 YYDKDF (reference sequence).

This chain uses TRBV5-1 with TRBJ1-2; D is perhaps TRBD1 (6 bases). This CDR3 region has 18 residues. Between the trimmed V and J ends, which lost 0 bases and 8 bases, there was a span of 26 bases. Germline CDR1 SGHRS, CDR2 YFSETQ. CDR3 nucleotide sequence: TGCGCCAGCAGCTTGGGGGCAGGGGACGTAGGTCTCTCTGACGGCTACACCTTC. This codes for CASSLGAGDVGLSDGYTF.

The genes are TRBV5-1 and TRBJ2-3, with TRBD1 matching over 7 bases. CDR3 size: 14 residues. In germline, CDR1 is SGHRS, CDR2 YFSETQ. Trimming cost V 7 bases and J 0 bases; bases outside gene matches: 5. This CDR3 reads CASGDSSSTDTQYF. The CDR3 DNA sequence: TGCGCCAGCGGGGACAGCTCTAGCACAGATACGCAGTATTTT.

The V gene is TRBV15, the J gene TRBJ2-7, with 10 positions matching TRBD2. This CDR3 has 16 amino acids. V trimming: 6 bases; J trimming: 3 bases; junction bases outside the gene matches: 11. The germline CDR1 and CDR2 sequences are LNHNV and YYDKDF (reference sequence). Here the CDR3 reads CATRAERTSGVYEQYF. CDR3 in DNA: TGTGCCACCAGAGCAGAAAGGACTAGCGGCGTCTACGAGCAGTACTTC.

The genes are TRBV7-9 and TRBJ2-5; 8 bases map to TRBD1. V lost 5 bases, J lost 3 bases, and 11 bases stayed unmatched. Germline V gene data show CDR1 as SEHNR and CDR2 as FQNEAQ (reference sequence). CDR3 length: 16 amino acids. In nucleotides, the CDR3 is TGTGCCAGCAGCCCCAGGACAGGGAGCGAGGAAGAGACCCAGTACTTC. Amino acids: CASSPRTGSEEETQYF.

A single count supports this clone. The chain recombines TRBV7-9 with TRBJ2-7; D uncertain. V was cut by 5 bases and J by 4 bases, with 12 bases left in between. From germline, CDR1 is SEHNR and CDR2 FQNEAQ (reference sequence). The CDR3 has 13 amino acids. As DNA, the CDR3 is TGTGCCAGCAGCCCGACGGTTACTTACGAGCAGTACTTC. Translation gives CASSPTVTYEQYF. The whole variable domain, remainder taken from reference TRBV7-9 and TRBJ2-7, is DTGVSQNPRHKITKRGQNVTFRCDPISEHNRLYWYRQTLGQGPEFLTYFQNEAQLEKSRLLSDRFSAERPKGSFSTLEIQRTEQGDSAMYLCASSPTVTYEQYFGPGTRLTVT.

V is TRBV5-1 and J is TRBJ2-7; the D is unclear. The V end lost 1 base, the J end lost 1 base, and 21 bases lay between the germline ends. Germline CDR1 reads SGHRS; CDR2 reads YFSETQ. This CDR3 has 18 residues. The CDR3: CASSLRSATNTKSYEQYF. Written as DNA, the CDR3 is TGCGCCAGCAGCTTGAGGAGCGCAACTAACACCAAATCCTACGAGCAGTACTTC.

In this sample, this clone turned up once. The chain is built from TRBV12-2 and TRBJ2-5; the table names TRBD2, a call not compared with the DNA. TRBV12-2 is reported as a pseudogene. The CDR3 is 18 amino acids. CDR3 region: CASRSGTSGGPGWETQYF. As DNA, the CDR3 is TGTGCAAGTCGCTCCGGGACTAGCGGGGGCCCAGGGTGGGAGACCCAGTACTTC.

The V gene is TRBV11-2, the J gene TRBJ1-2; D not resolved. Germline V gene data show CDR1 as SGHAT and CDR2 as FQNNGV. V was shortened by 1 base and J by 3 bases, with 12 bases between the two germline ends. The CDR3 is 15 amino acids. CDR3 nucleotides: TGTGCCAGCAGCTTAGCCTTCCGGGGTGACTATGGCTACACCTTC. Translation: CASSLAFRGDYGYTF. The whole variable domain, remainder taken from reference TRBV11-2 and TRBJ1-2, is EAGVAQSPRYKIIEKRQSVAFWCNPISGHATLYWYQQILGQGPKLLIQFQNNGVVDDSQLPKDRFSAERLKGVDSTLKIQPAKLEDSAVYLCASSLAFRGDYGYTFGSGTRLTVV.

The chain employs TRBV20-1 and TRBJ2-7; perhaps TRBD1 as D (6 bases). V lost 6 bases to trimming and J lost 6 bases, with 12 bases between them. CDR1 and CDR2 (germline): DFQATT, SNEGSKA (reference sequence). The CDR3 spans 11 residues. The CDR3 nucleotides are TGCAGTGCCCCGGGACACCTCGAGCAGTACTTC. It is translated as CSAPGHLEQYF.

This sequence joins TRBV9 and TRBJ1-3, with 8 bases matching TRBD1. Unmatched junction bases numbered 5, after V lost 7 bases and J lost 2 bases. The CDR3 consists of 14 residues. Germline V gene lookup returns CDR1 SGDLS and CDR2 YYNGEE. The CDR3: CASSQGVAGNTIYF. The CDR3 DNA sequence: TGTGCCAGCTCACAGGGGGTGGCTGGAAACACCATATATTTT.

This clone was picked up a small number of times. The chain couples TRBV18 to TRBJ2-2; D remains ambiguous. The V end lost 2 bases, the J end lost 2 bases, and 12 bases lay between the germline ends. CDR1 and CDR2 (germline): KGHSH, LQKENI. The CDR3 totals 16 residues. For the CDR3, the DNA is TGTGCCAGCTCACCAGCGGCAGTTAGCAACACCGGGGAGCTGTTTTTT. Translated: CASSPAAVSNTGELFF.

The chain is built from TRBV18 and TRBJ2-2; a weak D match, TRBD1 (5 bases). CDR3 size: 15 residues. Germline-derived CDR1 and CDR2 are KGHSH and LQKENI. Trimming took 2 bases from V and 1 from J, leaving 8 bases between them. Here the CDR3 DNA reads TGTGCCAGCTCACCATTAGGACAGAACACCGGGGAGCTGTTTTTT. Its protein is CASSPLGQNTGELFF.

The CDR3 DNA sequence: TGTGCCAGCAGACAGACAGGCCGGAACACTGAAGCTTTCTTT. It yields the protein CASRQTGRNTEAFF. The V and J genes are TRBV6-1 and TRBJ1-1, with a weak D call TRBD1 (6 bases). The CDR3 spans 14 residues. Per the germline V gene, CDR1 is MNHNS and CDR2 is SASEGT. V lost 6 bases to trimming and J lost 1 base, with 12 bases between them.

The chain employs TRBV6-5 and TRBJ2-5, with D hard to call. The V gene lost 0 bases and the J gene lost 0 bases, with 8 bases spanning the gap. This CDR3 comprises 15 residues. Germline CDR1 MNHEY, CDR2 SVGAGI. The CDR3 nucleotides read TGTGCCAGCAGTTACTCGACACGGGACCAAGAGACCCAGTACTTC. It is translated as CASSYSTRDQETQYF.

The chain uses TRBV15 and TRBJ1-1, with D possibly matching TRBD1 (5 bases). The V end lost 3 bases, the J end lost 6 bases, and 11 bases lay between the germline ends. The germline V gene encodes CDR1 LNHNV and CDR2 YYDKDF (reference sequence). The CDR3 is 13 residues long. The CDR3 DNA sequence: TGTGCCACCAGCAGCCGGGGGATGGCTGAAGCTTTCTTT. It codes for CATSSRGMAEAFF. The full variable domain, in which reference TRBV15 and TRBJ1-1 provide the parts outside the CDR3, is DAMVIQNPRYQVTQFGKPVTLSCSQTLNHNVMYWYQQKSSQAPKLLFHYYDKDFNNEADTPDNFQSRRPNTSFCFLDIRSPGLGDTAMYLCATSSRGMAEAFFGQGTRLTVV.

The chain employs TRBV5-1 and TRBJ2-7; 11 positions agree with TRBD2. The V gene's germline CDR1 is SGHRS and CDR2 YFSETQ. V shed 4 bases and J 2 bases; nucleotides not matched to a gene: 14. The CDR3 runs to 18 residues. This CDR3 reads CASSTRGLAGGRAYEQYF. The CDR3 bases are TGCGCCAGCAGCACCAGGGGCCTAGCGGGAGGTAGGGCCTACGAGCAGTACTTC.

The chain joins TRBV6-1 to TRBJ2-7; no clear D. This CDR3 contains 14 residues. V was trimmed by 6 bases and J by 0 bases, leaving 12 bases between them. Germline V gene data show CDR1 as MNHNS and CDR2 as SASEGT. The CDR3 is CASRVVLSSYEQYF. CDR3 nucleotides: TGTGCCAGCAGAGTGGTTCTTAGCTCCTACGAGCAGTACTTC.

In the case of this clone: Lacking the conserved final phenylalanine or tryptophan, this CDR3 likely reflects a read error. The DNA is left out, because the CDR3 cannot be placed on it with certainty; the CDR3 is given as TCRdb lists it. This sequence joins TRBV28 and TRBJ1-2; TRBD1 was called by the table and not checked on the DNA. The CDR3 spans 12 amino acids, including both terminal residues. Germline assignment: CDR1 MDHEN and CDR2 SYDVKM. CDR3 residues: CASSLTQGAQSV.

The chain links TRBV9 to TRBJ2-3, with D hard to call. Germline loops: CDR1 SGDLS, CDR2 YYNGEE. V was pared by 0 bases and J by 5 bases, with 7 bases between. There are 13 residues in the CDR3. This CDR3 is CASSVVGEDTQYF. In DNA form, the CDR3 reads TGTGCCAGCAGCGTAGTAGGAGAAGATACGCAGTATTTT.

The chain employs TRBV2 and TRBJ1-1; D unresolved. Germline CDR1 and CDR2: SNHLY and FYNNEI. The CDR3 is made up of 14 amino acids. V lost 7 bases to trimming and J lost 2 bases, with 14 bases between them. The CDR3 spells CASTELTTNTEAFF. CDR3 DNA: TGTGCCAGCACCGAATTGACAACTAACACTGAAGCTTTCTTT.

The rearrangement links TRBV5-5 to TRBJ1-1; 9 bases agree with TRBD1. The germline V gene has CDR1 SGHKS and CDR2 YYEKEE (reference sequence). The V segment lost 3 bases and the J segment 4 bases; nucleotides outside the gene matches: 7. The CDR3 sequence is 15 residues long. The CDR3 sequence: CASSSPGTGITEAFF. The CDR3 region has the DNA TGTGCCAGCAGCTCCCCCGGGACAGGGATCACTGAAGCTTTCTTT.

The chain links TRBV9 to TRBJ2-3, with TRBD2 matching over 11 bases. Germline CDR1 SGDLS, CDR2 YYNGEE. The CDR3 has 17 residues. V lost 0 bases and J lost 5; bases outside the gene matches: 8. CDR3 DNA: TGTGCCAGCAGCGTAGGGGCTAGCGGGAGGCCGCGAGATACGCAGTATTTT. Protein product: CASSVGASGRPRDTQYF.

The chain has TRBV5-1 and TRBJ2-7; D is uncertain. CDR1 is SGHRS, CDR2 YFSETQ, per germline. The CDR3 has 12 residues. Trimming cost V 2 bases and J 7 bases, with 10 bases left between them. The CDR3: CASSLPLGEQYF. DNA of the CDR3: TGCGCCAGCAGCTTACCTCTTGGGGAGCAGTACTTC.